This T cell receptor (beta chain) was sequenced in a study of naive and memory T cell subsets. The beta constant-region primer was an equimolar mix of two oligonucleotides covering TRBC1 and TRBC2. A 12-nucleotide UMI and the SP2 primer were added to the cDNA 3' end by oligonucleotide ligation. TCRdb reprocessed the UMI-ligation and nested PCR reads with MiXCR, giving one entry per CDR3 protein. The data show roughly 140,000 distinct CDR3 sequences, 15% to 20% seen once. This clonotype showed up just a few times. What it binds is unknown. Whole-study results and caveats: From naive to CM, EM and EMRA, diversity decreased and Gini increased.

The CDR3 totals 13 residues. Trimming removed 6 bases from V and 3 bases from J, with 14 bases in between. Germline CDR1 and CDR2: SQVTM and ANQGSEA. Overnight CMV lysate stimulation of fresh PBMCs defined donor CMV status by CD4+ IFNgamma. The sample taken for sequencing was naive CD4+ T cells from blood. The J gene is TRBJ1-2, the V gene TRBV29-1; a weak D match, TRBD1 (6 bases). This receptor was obtained from a human donor in good health. The CDR3 is CSVSRGLDYGYTF. The CDR3, as DNA: TGCAGCGTAAGCAGGGGTTTAGACTATGGCTACACCTTC.